This note documents a single TCR beta chain sequence. These data are taken from a study of blood T cell repertoires in COVID-19. Background on the study: Spain, Italy and the United States supplied samples that represented acute and convalescent COVID-19. T cells, B-cell-depleted T cells, or PBMCs supplied cDNA or gDNA.

How the authors handled the data: Amplification of reference gene primers provided the estimated nucleated cell counts. The table came from immunoSEQ multiplex PCR; TCRdb's copy has only in-frame clones and leaves some out. V, J and clone size were drawn from that table, and D and trimming were deduced from the DNA. The data contain about 150,000 clones, 76% of them singletons. The sequence derives from a woman older than 75 with acute or convalescent COVID-19. Sequencing was carried out using peripheral blood.

The CDR3 protein is CASSLIGGSTLHF. In DNA form, the CDR3 reads TGTGCCAGCAGTTTAATCGGGGGATCAACCCTCCACTTT. V usage is TRBV12-3 or TRBV12-4 and J usage is TRBJ1-6; D possibly corresponds to TRBD1 (5 bases). V was trimmed by 2 bases and J by 14 bases, leaving 13 bases between them. This CDR3 comprises 13 residues.